This entry lists 30 T cell receptor beta chains sequenced from one sample in a study of blood T cell repertoires in COVID-19. Only in-frame clones appear in the TCRdb table, and some are missing; sequencing was by immunoSEQ multiplex PCR. The table records 250,000 to 300,000 clones, under 90% of them present only once. Sequenced input: PBMCs or T cells enriched from blood (not recorded which). Receptor source: a man in his thirties or forties with acute COVID-19.

This chain connects TRBV14 to TRBJ1-1; D unclear. The CDR3 runs to 13 residues. Trimming stripped 10 bases from V and 1 base from J, with 13 bases between. Germline V lookup: CDR1 SGHDN, CDR2 FVKESK. The CDR3 DNA reads as TGTGCCACCGCGTTATTAAAGAACACTGAAGCTTTCTTT. It yields the protein CATALLKNTEAFF.

The chain carries TRBV5-1 and TRBJ2-3, with TRBD2 identical over 7 bases. Germline-derived CDR1 and CDR2 are SGHRS and YFSETQ. This CDR3 spans 15 amino acids. V was pared by 1 base and J by 4 bases, with 6 bases of the junction left unmatched. CDR3 coding DNA: TGCGCCAGCAGCTTGCGGGGGGTGGTCGCAGATACGCAGTATTTT. It specifies CASSLRGVVADTQYF.

This chain connects TRBV11-2 to TRBJ2-1; 7 bases match TRBD2. The junction had 12 bases not matched to a gene; V was cut back by 3 bases and J by 10 bases. The CDR3 covers 15 residues. The germline CDR1 and CDR2 sequences are SGHAT and FQNNGV. As DNA, the CDR3 is TGTGCCAGCAGCTTCGGGGGGTACGCCCTTGGAGAGCAGTTCTTC. Its translation is CASSFGGYALGEQFF.

This chain uses TRBV6-5 with TRBJ1-2; 8 positions agree with TRBD1. Per germline, CDR1 MNHEY and CDR2 SVGAGI. Trimming at V came to 8 bases and at J to 4 bases, leaving 6 bases not matched to a gene. This CDR3 region has 13 residues. The CDR3, as DNA: TGTGCCAGCGCCACCCAGGGGGCCTATGGCTACACCTTC. Protein product: CASATQGAYGYTF.

The genes are TRBV9 and TRBJ1-1; tentatively, D is TRBD1 (5 bases). Germline V CDR1 and CDR2: SGDLS, YYNGEE. The CDR3 consists of 16 residues. V was clipped by 4 bases and J by 4 bases, with 20 bases between them. The CDR3 is CASSPLPFPGGTEAFF. In nucleotides, the CDR3 is TGTGCCAGCAGCCCACTGCCCTTTCCGGGGGGCACTGAAGCTTTCTTT.

The chain links TRBV11-2 to TRBJ1-2, with TRBD1 as a possible D gene (5 bases). Per germline, CDR1 SGHAT and CDR2 FQNNGV. V was shortened by 2 bases and J by 4 bases, with 17 bases between the two germline ends. This CDR3 comprises 16 residues. As DNA, the CDR3 is TGTGCCAGCAGCTTATCAACCCTGGGGGGTGGCTATGGCTACACCTTC. Residues: CASSLSTLGGGYGYTF.

The chain couples TRBV15 to TRBJ1-3; TRBD1 is a possible D gene (5 bases). Per germline, CDR1 LNHNV and CDR2 YYDKDF (reference sequence). Trimming left V 4 bases short and J 2 bases short, with 15 bases between. The CDR3 extends over 16 amino acids. CDR3 amino acids: CATSIETTAPGNTIYF. As DNA, the CDR3 is TGTGCCACCAGCATAGAAACGACAGCTCCTGGAAACACCATATATTTT.

The V and J genes are TRBV6-4 and TRBJ1-1; D is unclear. Germline lookup yields CDR1 MRHNA and CDR2 SNTAGT. This CDR3 has 13 residues. V was trimmed by 6 bases and J by 8 bases, leaving 16 bases between them. The CDR3 loop is CASRFTEGSEAFF. Here the CDR3 DNA reads TGTGCCAGCAGATTTACAGAGGGTTCGGAAGCTTTCTTT.

V usage is TRBV6-5 and J usage is TRBJ2-5, with D unresolved. The CDR3 extends over 12 amino acids. V gave up 7 bases and J gave up 4 bases, with 10 bases separating them. From germline, CDR1 is MNHEY and CDR2 SVGAGI. CDR3 sequence: CASTTGSETQYF. CDR3 DNA sequence: TGTGCCAGCACCACCGGGTCAGAGACCCAGTACTTC.

This chain links TRBV25-1 with TRBJ1-2, with no clear D. The CDR3 consists of 13 residues. V lost 5 bases to trimming and J lost 4 bases, with 11 bases between them. The germline V gene has CDR1 MGHDK and CDR2 SYGVNS. CDR3 sequence (DNA): TGTGCCAGCAGTCATAAAGACACCTATGGCTACACCTTC. Protein: CASSHKDTYGYTF.

The chain couples TRBV7-9 to TRBJ2-2; D possibly corresponds to TRBD1 (6 bases). V was clipped by 0 bases and J by 1 base, with 12 bases between them. This CDR3 is built from 17 residues. Germline V gene data show CDR1 as SEHNR and CDR2 as FQNEAQ (reference sequence). CDR3 nucleotides: TGTGCCAGCAGCTTAGCGCTTCAGGGGAAGAACACCGGGGAGCTGTTTTTT. It specifies CASSLALQGKNTGELFF.

This clone appeared once. The chain recombines TRBV6-5 with TRBJ2-1; possible D gene TRBD2, 5 bases. The CDR3 has 14 residues. Between the trimmed V and J ends, which lost 7 bases and 7 bases, there was a span of 17 bases. Germline V gives CDR1 MNHEY, CDR2 SVGAGI. DNA of the CDR3: TGTGCCAGCAATTTGGACTCTCAGAATAATGAGCAGTTCTTC. Translation gives CASNLDSQNNEQFF.

V gene TRBV6-5 combines with J gene TRBJ1-5; 8 positions match TRBD1. This CDR3 has 13 residues. Germline trimming cut 6 bases from V and 7 bases from J; bases unmatched to any gene: 5. From germline, CDR1 is MNHEY and CDR2 SVGAGI. The CDR3 DNA reads as TGTGCCAGCAGCTCGGACAGGGTCCAGCCCCAGCATTTT. It yields the protein CASSSDRVQPQHF.

This chain uses TRBV18 with TRBJ2-2; D remains ambiguous. The CDR3 consists of 16 residues. Germline V gene data show CDR1 as KGHSH and CDR2 as LQKENI. V was shortened by 3 bases and J by 1 base, with 12 bases between the two germline ends. The CDR3 sequence is CASSPRFAGNTGELFF. Written as DNA, the CDR3 is TGTGCCAGCTCACCCAGGTTTGCTGGGAACACCGGGGAGCTGTTTTTT. The full variable domain, its missing parts supplied by reference TRBV18 and TRBJ2-2, is NAGVMQNPRHLVRRRGQEARLRCSPMKGHSHVYWYRQLPEEGLKFMVYLQKENIIDESGMPKERFSAEFPKEGPSILRIQQVVRGDSAAYFCASSPRFAGNTGELFFGEGSRLTVL.

This sequence joins TRBV11-3 and TRBJ2-2; a possible D gene is TRBD2 (5 bases). CDR1 and CDR2 from the germline V gene are SGHNT and YENEEA. The CDR3 covers 16 residues. V was pared by 0 bases and J by 0 bases, with 8 bases between. The chain's CDR3 is CASSLDPSPNTGELFF. The CDR3 DNA is TGTGCCAGCAGCTTAGATCCTAGCCCGAACACCGGGGAGCTGTTTTTT.

The CDR3 loop reads CASSDLPGGNSNQPQHF. In nucleotides, the CDR3 is TGTGCCAGCAGTGACCTCCCGGGGGGGAATAGCAATCAGCCCCAGCATTTT. The chain carries TRBV6-1 and TRBJ1-5; perhaps TRBD1 as D (5 bases). The CDR3 contains 17 residues. The germline gives CDR1 MNHNS, CDR2 SASEGT. Trimming took 3 bases from V and 0 from J, leaving 15 bases between them.

The J gene is TRBJ1-1, the V gene TRBV9; D gene unclear. This CDR3 spans 11 amino acids. Deletions cut 7 bases from V and 5 bases from J, with 9 bases between. Germline CDR1 SGDLS, CDR2 YYNGEE. CDR3 sequence (DNA): TGTGCCAGCGGCCCACAGACTGAAGCTTTCTTT. Encoded protein: CASGPQTEAFF. Filled out from reference TRBV9 and TRBJ1-1, the complete variable domain reads DSGVTQTPKHLITATGQRVTLRCSPRSGDLSVYWYQQSLDQGLQFLIQYYNGEERAKGNILERFSAQQFPDLHSELNLSSLELGDSALYFCASGPQTEAFFGQGTRLTVV.

The V gene is TRBV19, the J gene TRBJ2-1; D may be TRBD1 (5 bases). Per germline, CDR1 LNHDA and CDR2 SQIVND (reference sequence). The CDR3 contains 14 residues. Trimming took off 1 base at V and 8 bases at J, with 12 bases between the two ends. The CDR3 DNA follows: TGTGCCAGTAGTATAGGTGCAGGGTTTTATGAGCAGTTCTTC. Translation gives CASSIGAGFYEQFF.

This clone was detected only once. The chain carries TRBV6-6 and TRBJ1-1, with D unclear. The CDR3 has 16 amino acids. Trimming took off 6 bases at V and 6 bases at J, with 23 bases between the two ends. Germline V CDR1 and CDR2: MNHNY, SVGAGI (reference sequence). Written as DNA, the CDR3 is TGTGCCAGCAGCCAAACCTCCCTCGCAGGCCAACCTGAAGCTTTCTTT. Translated, it gives CASSQTSLAGQPEAFF.

The chain joins TRBV7-9 to TRBJ2-1; 7 positions match TRBD2. Germline V gene data show CDR1 as SEHNR and CDR2 as FQNEAQ (reference sequence). The length of the CDR3 is 18 residues. The V segment lost 1 base and the J segment 0 bases; nucleotides outside the gene matches: 9. This chain's CDR3 is CASSLGVIGRPSYNEQFF. The CDR3 DNA reads TGTGCCAGCAGCTTAGGAGTGATCGGGAGGCCCTCCTACAATGAGCAGTTCTTC.

V gene TRBV5-4 combines with J gene TRBJ2-4; 7 positions agree with TRBD2. The germline CDR1 and CDR2 sequences are SGHNT and YYREEE (reference sequence). The CDR3 totals 19 residues. After removal of 4 bases from V and 2 bases from J, the junction contained 18 bases not matched to a gene. As DNA, the CDR3 is TGTGCCAGCAGCCCACCCCCCTCTTGGGAGGGCGGATCCAAAAACATTCAGTACTTC. It specifies CASSPPPSWEGGSKNIQYF.

The chain links TRBV11-3 to TRBJ1-2; TRBD1 matches 8 bases. The CDR3 extends over 16 amino acids. With V trimmed by 4 bases and J by 6 bases, 13 bases remained unmatched. Germline V CDR1 and CDR2: SGHNT, YENEEA. The CDR3 sequence: CASSSPTRQGRNGYTF. The CDR3 DNA reads as TGTGCCAGCAGCTCCCCGACTCGACAGGGGCGGAATGGCTACACCTTC.

The chain employs TRBV9 and TRBJ1-1; 8 positions agree with TRBD1. J was trimmed by 3 bases and V by 0 bases; bases with no gene match: 4. This CDR3 comprises 15 residues. The germline gives CDR1 SGDLS, CDR2 YYNGEE. As DNA, the CDR3 is TGTGCCAGCAGCGTAGACGGGGGACAGGACACTGAAGCTTTCTTT. Encoded protein: CASSVDGGQDTEAFF.

The chain uses TRBV11-1 and TRBJ2-7, with D unresolved. This CDR3 contains 13 residues. In germline, CDR1 is SGHAT, CDR2 FQDESV (reference sequence). V was clipped by 5 bases and J by 4 bases, with 12 bases between them. CDR3 in amino acids: CASSPAQGYEQYV. The CDR3 DNA reads TGTGCCAGCAGCCCAGCGCAAGGATACGAGCAGTACGTC.

V and J are TRBV6-1 and TRBJ2-7; 10 bases fit TRBD2. This CDR3 comprises 15 residues. With 3 bases clipped from V and 4 bases from J, the junction kept 6 bases outside the gene matches. The V gene's germline CDR1 is MNHNS and CDR2 SASEGT. CDR3 coding DNA: TGTGCCAGCAGTGAGGTGGCTAGCGGGGGATACGAGCAGTACGTC. Translated: CASSEVASGGYEQYV.

V and J are TRBV19 and TRBJ1-2; 10 bases map to TRBD1. Germline CDR1 reads LNHDA; CDR2 reads SQIVND (reference sequence). This CDR3 contains 14 residues. Here the CDR3 reads CALSTGTGEGSYTF. The DNA for the CDR3 is TGTGCATTGTCCACCGGGACAGGGGAAGGGAGCTACACCTTC.

V and J are TRBV15 and TRBJ1-2, with 8 nucleotides matching TRBD1. The CDR3 runs 13 residues. CDR1 LNHNV and CDR2 YYDKDF come from the germline V gene (reference sequence). The trim removed 2 bases at V and 6 bases at J, leaving 2 bases unmatched. In DNA, the CDR3 is TGTGCCACCAGCAGATCGACAGGGGATGGCTACACCTTC. Encoded protein: CATSRSTGDGYTF.

The chain combines TRBV6-6 with TRBJ1-2; TRBD1 matches 9 bases. The CDR3 has 15 residues. Germline V gives CDR1 MNHNY, CDR2 SVGAGI (reference sequence). With 1 base clipped from V and 5 bases from J, the junction kept 5 bases outside the gene matches. The CDR3 is CASSYYGTGSYGYTF. The CDR3 DNA follows: TGTGCCAGCAGTTACTATGGGACAGGGAGTTATGGCTACACCTTC.

The gene calls are TRBV6-5 and TRBJ2-7; possibly TRBD1 for D (5 bases). V shed 2 bases and J shed 3 bases, with 5 bases lying between them. CDR1 is MNHEY, CDR2 SVGAGI, per germline. The CDR3 has 12 residues. CDR3 nucleotides: TGTGCCAGCAGTTACGACAGCTACGAGCAGTACGTC. Translating it yields CASSYDSYEQYV.

The chain uses TRBV6-4 and TRBJ2-1, with 9 bases aligning to TRBD2. Losses at the gene ends were 2 bases for V and 7 bases for J; bases not matched to a gene: 9. Germline-derived CDR1 and CDR2 are MRHNA and SNTAGT. This CDR3 has 16 residues. The CDR3 region is CASSDKPAGGLNEQFF. For the CDR3, the DNA is TGTGCCAGCAGTGACAAGCCGGCGGGGGGGCTGAATGAGCAGTTCTTC.